Following are 3 T cell receptor beta chains from one sample sequenced in a study of blood T cell repertoires in COVID-19. The table came from immunoSEQ multiplex PCR; TCRdb's copy has only in-frame clones and leaves some out. Of some 83,000 clones listed, about 85% are singletons. Material for sequencing was peripheral blood. The receptors come from a man aged 60-69 years with active or convalescent COVID-19.

The chain employs TRBV18 and TRBJ2-4; 7 bases line up with TRBD1. Trimming removed 3 bases from V and 1 base from J; junction bases left unmatched: 12. CDR3 size: 18 residues. Per germline, CDR1 KGHSH and CDR2 LQKENI. The CDR3 DNA follows: TGTGCCAGCTCACCTTCCCGAACAGGGGTCGCGGCCAAAAACATTCAGTACTTC. Encoded protein: CASSPSRTGVAAKNIQYF.

The chain employs TRBV7-2 and TRBJ2-7, with a tentative D call TRBD2 (7 bases). The V and J ends lost 0 bases and 4 bases respectively, with 10 bases between them. Germline V gene sequence: CDR1 SGHTA, CDR2 FQGNSA. The CDR3 extends over 14 amino acids. In nucleotides, the CDR3 is TGTGCCAGCAGCTTAGCCGGGGGGCGATACGAGCAGTACTTC. Residues: CASSLAGGRYEQYF.

The J gene is TRBJ1-2, the V gene TRBV12-3 or TRBV12-4, with D perhaps TRBD1 (5 bases). Trimming pared 3 bases from V and 4 bases from J, leaving 9 bases between. The CDR3 loop spans 13 amino acids. The CDR3 sequence is CASSFQGFYGYTF. Here the CDR3 DNA reads TGTGCCAGCAGTTTTCAGGGTTTCTATGGCTACACCTTC.